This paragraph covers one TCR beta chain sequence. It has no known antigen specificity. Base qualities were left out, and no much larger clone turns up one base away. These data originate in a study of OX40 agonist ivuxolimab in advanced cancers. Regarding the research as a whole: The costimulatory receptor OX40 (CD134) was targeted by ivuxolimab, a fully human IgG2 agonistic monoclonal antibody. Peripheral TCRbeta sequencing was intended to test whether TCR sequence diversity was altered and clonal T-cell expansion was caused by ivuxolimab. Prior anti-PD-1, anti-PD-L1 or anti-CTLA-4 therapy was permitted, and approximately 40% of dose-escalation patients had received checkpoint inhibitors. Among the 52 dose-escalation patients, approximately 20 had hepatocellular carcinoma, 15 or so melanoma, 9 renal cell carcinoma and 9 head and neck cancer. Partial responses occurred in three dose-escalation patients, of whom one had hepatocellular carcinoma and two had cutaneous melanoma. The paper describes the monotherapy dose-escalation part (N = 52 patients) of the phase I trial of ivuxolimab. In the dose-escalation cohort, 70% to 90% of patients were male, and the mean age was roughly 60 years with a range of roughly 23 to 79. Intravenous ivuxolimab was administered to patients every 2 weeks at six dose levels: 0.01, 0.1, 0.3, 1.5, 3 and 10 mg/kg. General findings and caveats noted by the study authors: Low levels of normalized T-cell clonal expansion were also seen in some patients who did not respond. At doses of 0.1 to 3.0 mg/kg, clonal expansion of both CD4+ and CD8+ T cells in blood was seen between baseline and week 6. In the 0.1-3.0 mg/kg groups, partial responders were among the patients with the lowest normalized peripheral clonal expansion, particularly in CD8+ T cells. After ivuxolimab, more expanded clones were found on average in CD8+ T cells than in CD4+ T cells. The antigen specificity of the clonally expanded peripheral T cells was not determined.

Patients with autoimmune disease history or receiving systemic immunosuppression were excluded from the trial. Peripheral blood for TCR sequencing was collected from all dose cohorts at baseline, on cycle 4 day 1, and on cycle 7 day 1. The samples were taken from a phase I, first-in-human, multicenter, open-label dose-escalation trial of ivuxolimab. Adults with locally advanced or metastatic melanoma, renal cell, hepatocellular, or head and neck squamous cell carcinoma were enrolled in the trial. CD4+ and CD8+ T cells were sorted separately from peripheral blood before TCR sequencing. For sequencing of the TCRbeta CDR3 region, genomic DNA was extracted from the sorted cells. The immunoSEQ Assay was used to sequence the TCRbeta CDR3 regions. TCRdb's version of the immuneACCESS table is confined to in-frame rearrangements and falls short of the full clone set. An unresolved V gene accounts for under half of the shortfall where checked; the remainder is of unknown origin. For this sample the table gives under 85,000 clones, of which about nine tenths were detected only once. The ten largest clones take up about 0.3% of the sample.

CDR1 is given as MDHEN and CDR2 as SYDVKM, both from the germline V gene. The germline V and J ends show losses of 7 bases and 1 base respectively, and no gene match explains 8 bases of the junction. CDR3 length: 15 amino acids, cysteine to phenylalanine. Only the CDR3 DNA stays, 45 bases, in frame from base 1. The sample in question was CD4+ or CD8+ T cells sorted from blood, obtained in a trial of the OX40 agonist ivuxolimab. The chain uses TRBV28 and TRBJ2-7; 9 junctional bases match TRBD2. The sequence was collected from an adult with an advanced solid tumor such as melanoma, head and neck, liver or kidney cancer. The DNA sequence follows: TGTGCCAGCACCCATAGTAGCGGGGGATCCTACGAGCAGTACTTC. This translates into CASTHSSGGSYEQYF.